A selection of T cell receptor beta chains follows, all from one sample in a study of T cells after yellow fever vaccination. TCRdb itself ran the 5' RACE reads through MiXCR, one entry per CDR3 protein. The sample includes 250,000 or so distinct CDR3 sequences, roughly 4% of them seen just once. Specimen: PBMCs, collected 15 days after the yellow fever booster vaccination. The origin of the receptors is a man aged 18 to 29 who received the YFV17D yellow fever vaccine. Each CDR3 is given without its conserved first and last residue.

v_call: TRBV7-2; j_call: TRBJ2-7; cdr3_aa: ASRYQTGSYEQY
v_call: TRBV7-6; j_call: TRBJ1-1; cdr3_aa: ASSLGGGGRSEAF
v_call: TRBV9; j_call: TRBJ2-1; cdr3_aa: ASSVGPGPNNEQF
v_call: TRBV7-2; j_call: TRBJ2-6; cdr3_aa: ASSLLQVTGANVLT
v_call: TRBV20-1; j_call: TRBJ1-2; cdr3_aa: SARYPQGGYGYT
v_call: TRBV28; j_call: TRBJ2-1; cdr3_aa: ASSPGTGRVGEQF
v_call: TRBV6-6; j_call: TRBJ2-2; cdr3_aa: ASSWDRGRSGELF
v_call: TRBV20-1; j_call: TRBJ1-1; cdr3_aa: SASGEKVNTEAF
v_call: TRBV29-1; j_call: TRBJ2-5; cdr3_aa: SVKRTRTGHQETQY
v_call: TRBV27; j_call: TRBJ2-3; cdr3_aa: ASSRSSTDTQY
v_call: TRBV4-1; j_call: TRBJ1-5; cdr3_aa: ASSQAFDVAAQH
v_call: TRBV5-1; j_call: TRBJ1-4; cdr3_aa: ASSPTGYNEKLF
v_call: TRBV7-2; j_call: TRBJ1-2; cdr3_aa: ASSQGQLYGYT
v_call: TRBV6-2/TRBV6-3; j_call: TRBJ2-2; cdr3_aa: ASSPYGETGELF
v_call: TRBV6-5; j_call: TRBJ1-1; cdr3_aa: ASSWKRPTVNTEAF
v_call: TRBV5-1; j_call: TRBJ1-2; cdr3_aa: ASSLGHPTNYGYT
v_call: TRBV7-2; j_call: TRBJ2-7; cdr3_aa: ASSSGGPSYEQY
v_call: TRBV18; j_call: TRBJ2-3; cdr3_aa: ASSPTRGADTQY
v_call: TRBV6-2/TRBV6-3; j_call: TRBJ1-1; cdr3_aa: ASSYSWGAEAF
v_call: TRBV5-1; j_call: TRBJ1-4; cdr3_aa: ASSLAGGGNEKLF
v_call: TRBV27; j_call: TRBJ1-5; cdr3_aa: ASSSMGSNQPQH
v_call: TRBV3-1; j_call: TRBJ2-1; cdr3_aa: ASSQQQGNEQF
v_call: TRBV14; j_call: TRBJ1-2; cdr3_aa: ASSQDTGRGRYGYT
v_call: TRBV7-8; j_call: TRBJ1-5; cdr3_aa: ASSLDIDQPQH
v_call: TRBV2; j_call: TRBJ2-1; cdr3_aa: ASRGTDYNEQF
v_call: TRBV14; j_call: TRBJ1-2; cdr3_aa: ASSQGRGGGLYGYT
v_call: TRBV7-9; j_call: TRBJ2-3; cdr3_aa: ASSLAGGGNTQY
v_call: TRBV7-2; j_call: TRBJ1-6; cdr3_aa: ASSQGSYNSPLH
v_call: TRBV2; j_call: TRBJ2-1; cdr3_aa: ASSVPGLARYEF
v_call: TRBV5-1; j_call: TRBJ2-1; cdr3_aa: ASSRGGEGTQF
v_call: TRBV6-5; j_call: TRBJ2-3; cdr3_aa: ASSYSPSGGEGDTQY
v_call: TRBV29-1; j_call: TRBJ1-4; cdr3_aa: SVEGRGEKLF
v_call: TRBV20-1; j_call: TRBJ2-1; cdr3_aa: SASGGTYNEQF
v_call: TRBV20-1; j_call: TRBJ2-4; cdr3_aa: SASVPLAKNIQY
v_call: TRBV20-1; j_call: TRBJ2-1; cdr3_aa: SARSLAGDPRYNEQF
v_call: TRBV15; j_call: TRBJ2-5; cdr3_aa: ATSRPGTSGEETQY
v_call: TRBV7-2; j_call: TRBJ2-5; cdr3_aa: ASSPLTGGGGETQY
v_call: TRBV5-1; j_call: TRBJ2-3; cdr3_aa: ASSLTGQADTRY
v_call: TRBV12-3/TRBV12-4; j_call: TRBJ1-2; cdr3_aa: ASSPDRVYT
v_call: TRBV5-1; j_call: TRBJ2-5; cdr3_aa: ASSLAAGRQETQY
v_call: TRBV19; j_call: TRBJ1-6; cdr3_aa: ASRGQGRIDNSPLH
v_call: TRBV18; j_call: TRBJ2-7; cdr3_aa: ASSPTGQGGYEQY
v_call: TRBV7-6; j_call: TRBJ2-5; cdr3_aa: ASSAQRGGLETQY
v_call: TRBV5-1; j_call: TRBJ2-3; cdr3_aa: ASSLAPTSGGADTQY
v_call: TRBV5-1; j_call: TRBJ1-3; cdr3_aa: ASSLDPGGGNTIY
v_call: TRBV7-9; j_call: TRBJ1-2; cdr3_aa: ASSLGQQGYT
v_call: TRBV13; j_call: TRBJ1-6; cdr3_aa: ASSPSTGGNSPLH
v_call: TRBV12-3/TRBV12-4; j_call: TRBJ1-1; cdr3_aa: ASRHNTEAF
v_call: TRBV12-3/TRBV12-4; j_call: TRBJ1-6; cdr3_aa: ASSLNRGQSPLH
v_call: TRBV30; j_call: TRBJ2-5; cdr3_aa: AWRGAAEETQY
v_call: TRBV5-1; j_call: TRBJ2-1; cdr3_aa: ASSPGLHSLYNEQF
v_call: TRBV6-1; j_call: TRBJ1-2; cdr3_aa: ASIQNRNYGYT